These 31 T cell receptor beta chains came from one sample sequenced in a study of read filtering for tumor transcriptome and immune sequencing. The library was built from roughly 400 ng RNA with molecular barcoded adaptors for alpha/delta and beta/gamma chains. TCRdb processed the reads anew with MiXCR; each CDR3 protein has one entry. The sample comprises some 48,000 distinct CDR3 sequences, around 20% of which are singletons, and less than 20% rests with the top ten. The sequenced material came from a population of CD138-negative cells sorted from bone marrow. The origin of the receptors is a donor aged 40 or over with multiple myeloma.

This clonotype was seen repeatedly, ten times or more. This rearrangement joins TRBV29-1 to TRBJ2-5; 10 nucleotides match TRBD1. CDR1 is SQVTM, CDR2 ANQGSEA, per germline. Trimming removed 7 bases from V and 2 bases from J; junction bases left unmatched: 7. The CDR3 consists of 14 residues. CDR3 in DNA: TGCAGCGCCGGACAGGGGGAGGTACAAGAGACCCAGTACTTC. Its translation is CSAGQGEVQETQYF.

In this sample, this clonotype turned up many times. The chain uses TRBV7-2 and TRBJ2-2; D may correspond to TRBD1 or TRBD2 (5 bases each). Germline assignment: CDR1 SGHTA and CDR2 FQGNSA. Trimming removed 2 bases from V and 4 bases from J, with 11 bases in between. The CDR3 totals 15 residues. CDR3 region: CASSLRTQGTGELFF. The CDR3 DNA reads as TGTGCCAGCAGCTTACGGACTCAGGGCACCGGGGAGCTGTTTTTT.

Regarding this clonotype: A much larger clone is a single base away; this may be a read error. The chain carries TRBV29-1 and TRBJ2-5; D is uncertain. This CDR3 spans 10 amino acids. V dropped 6 bases and J dropped 4 bases, with 6 bases sitting between them. The germline V gene has CDR1 SQVTM and CDR2 ANQGSEA. This chain's CDR3 is CSVVVETQYF. The CDR3 region has the DNA TGCAGCGTGGTCGTAGAGACCCAGTACTTC.

The table lists this clonotype with many counts. This chain links TRBV20-1 with TRBJ1-1; 7 nucleotides line up with TRBD1. CDR1 and CDR2 (germline): DFQATT, SNEGSKA (reference sequence). The CDR3 covers 13 residues. V was pared by 6 bases and J by 2 bases, with 6 bases of the junction left unmatched. The CDR3 DNA is TGCAGTGCAACGGGACAGTTAAACACTGAAGCTTTCTTT. Translated: CSATGQLNTEAFF.

This clonotype was counted at least ten times. V and J are TRBV10-2 and TRBJ1-1; unclear D gene. The CDR3 consists of 11 residues. The V end was cut by 8 bases, the J end by 2 bases, with 6 bases between. Per germline, CDR1 WSHSY and CDR2 SAAADI. The DNA for the CDR3 is TGCGCCAGCGCTTCCAACACTGAAGCTTTCTTT. It translates to CASASNTEAFF.

This clonotype was found once. A single base separates this from a much larger clone, so it may be a read error. V usage is TRBV29-1 and J usage is TRBJ1-1, with D hard to call. CDR1 SQVTM and CDR2 ANQGSEA come from the germline V gene. V was cut by 7 bases and J by 7 bases, with 13 bases left in between. The CDR3 contains 11 residues. This CDR3 reads CSGRDGDEAFF. DNA of the CDR3: TGCAGCGGTAGAGACGGGGATGAAGCTTTCTTT.

This clonotype was found many times. The V call is TRBV19, the J call TRBJ1-4, with TRBD1 matching 8 bases. CDR3 length equals 17 residues. V trimming: 9 bases; J trimming: 0 bases; junction bases outside the gene matches: 12. In germline, CDR1 is LNHDA, CDR2 SQIVND (reference sequence). The CDR3 sequence: CASQRPGQAATNEKLFF. Here the CDR3 DNA reads TGTGCCAGCCAAAGACCGGGACAGGCAGCAACTAATGAAAAACTGTTTTTT.

This clonotype turned up a few times. This chain uses TRBV10-2 with TRBJ2-7, with D perhaps matching TRBD1 or TRBD2 (6 bases each). This CDR3 is built from 15 residues. V lost 8 bases and J lost 3, with 20 bases in between. The germline CDR1 and CDR2 sequences are WSHSY and SAAADI. The CDR3 DNA sequence: TGCGCCAGCCGTACGGCGGGACAATCCTTCTACGAGCAGTACTTC. Translation gives CASRTAGQSFYEQYF.

This clonotype showed up many times. The chain recombines TRBV12-3 or TRBV12-4 with TRBJ2-2; the match to TRBD2 covers 7 bases. The CDR3 covers 15 residues. V was clipped by 2 bases and J by 0 bases; unmatched bases: 0. The CDR3 region has the DNA TGTGCCAGCAGTTTACTAGCGGCGAACACCGGGGAGCTGTTTTTT. This gives the protein CASSLLAANTGELFF.

This clonotype came up many times. The chain joins TRBV5-4 to TRBJ2-3; 7 bases match TRBD2. The germline CDR1 and CDR2 sequences are SGHNT and YYREEE (reference sequence). V lost 0 bases to trimming and J lost 2 bases; unmatched junction nucleotides: 3. The CDR3 has 15 residues. The CDR3 DNA reads as TGTGCCAGCAGCTTGGGGCTAGCGGACACAGATACGCAGTATTTT. It translates to CASSLGLADTDTQYF.

This clonotype came up many times. The chain links TRBV29-1 to TRBJ2-1, with D possibly being TRBD1 (5 bases). Germline V gives CDR1 SQVTM, CDR2 ANQGSEA. The CDR3 sequence is 11 residues long. Trimming stripped 1 base from V and 9 bases from J, with 7 bases between. CDR3 amino acids: CSVEGQGEQFF. CDR3 DNA sequence: TGCAGCGTTGAAGGGCAGGGTGAGCAGTTCTTC.

This clonotype was detected ten times or more. The chain employs TRBV5-1 and TRBJ2-3, with D possibly matching TRBD2 (6 bases). The germline V and J ends were trimmed by 4 bases and 2 bases, with 8 bases remaining between them. This CDR3 is built from 13 residues. Per germline, CDR1 SGHRS and CDR2 YFSETQ. The CDR3 spells CASSRDFTDTQYF. The CDR3 coding sequence is TGCGCCAGCAGCAGGGACTTCACAGATACGCAGTATTTT.

The sample holds many counts of this clonotype. The chain carries TRBV6-2 or TRBV6-3 and TRBJ1-5; perhaps TRBD1 as D (5 bases). Germline V gives CDR1 MNHEY, CDR2 SVGEGT. This CDR3 is 15 amino acids long. V lost 7 bases and J 1 base, leaving 14 bases between the germline ends. The CDR3 coding sequence is TGTGCCAGCACCTACGGGGGATCGAGCAATCAGCCCCAGCATTTT. The encoded protein is CASTYGGSSNQPQHF.

This clonotype was counted between two and nine times. Possible read error: a much larger clone is one base away. The chain combines TRBV7-2 with TRBJ2-1, with D possibly TRBD1 on 6 matching bases. V lost 0 bases and J 8 bases, leaving 20 bases between the germline ends. The CDR3 has 17 residues. Germline assignment: CDR1 SGHTA and CDR2 FQGNSA. CDR3: CASSLAGVGALVDEQFF. In DNA, the CDR3 is TGTGCCAGCAGCTTAGCGGGGGTGGGGGCTCTAGTCGATGAGCAGTTCTTC.

This clonotype appeared many times. Mismatch with germline at one junction end may stem from a read error. The chain recombines TRBV6-6 with TRBJ2-7; TRBD1 aligns across 7 bases. This CDR3 spans 15 amino acids. Per germline, CDR1 MNHNY and CDR2 SVGAGI (reference sequence). CDR3 nucleotide sequence: TGTGCCAGCAGTGACTCCGGGACAGTGGACTACGAGCAGTACTTC. Amino acid sequence: CASSDSGTVDYEQYF.

This clonotype is a singleton in its sample. This sequence joins TRBV14 and TRBJ1-1; D is undetermined. This CDR3 has 15 amino acids. Germline CDR1 and CDR2: SGHDN and FVKESK. The V end was cut by 4 bases, the J end by 1 base, with 13 bases between. CDR3 sequence: CASSRDQVTNTEAFF. The CDR3 DNA reads as TGTGCCAGCAGCCGTGATCAAGTCACGAACACTGAAGCTTTCTTT.

In its sample, this clonotype was seen many times. CDR3 DNA: TGTGCCAGCAGCTTGCCGGGGGTGAGGAGAGAGACCCAGTACTTC. This gives the protein CASSLPGVRRETQYF. V is TRBV7-2 and J is TRBJ2-5, with TRBD2 as a possible D gene (6 bases). Deletions cut 3 bases from V and 4 bases from J, with 15 bases between. The CDR3 totals 15 residues. Germline V gene sequence: CDR1 SGHTA, CDR2 FQGNSA.

With regard to this clonotype: A clone one base away is much larger, so this may be a read error. The genes are TRBV12-3 or TRBV12-4 and TRBJ2-7; maybe TRBD2 (5 bases). The length of the CDR3 is 16 residues. CDR3 coding DNA: TGTGCCGGCAGTTTAGACTCTTTCTTCCGGGATTACGAGCAGTACTTC. Translated: CAGSLDSFFRDYEQYF.

This clonotype was found many times. The V gene is TRBV30, the J gene TRBJ2-4; perhaps TRBD2 as D (6 bases). Trimming removed 0 bases at V and 0 bases at J, with 12 bases between. The CDR3 extends over 16 amino acids. The germline V gene encodes CDR1 GTSNPN and CDR2 SVGIG (reference sequence). This chain's CDR3 is CAWSVGGNEAKNIQYF. Written as DNA, the CDR3 is TGTGCCTGGAGTGTCGGGGGAAATGAAGCCAAAAACATTCAGTACTTC.

On this clonotype: With a much larger clone just one base away, this may be a read error. The chain has TRBV18 and TRBJ2-2; D is uncertain. Germline CDR1 and CDR2: KGHSH and LQKENI. The CDR3 spans 12 residues. CDR3 protein: CASPPPIGELFF. The CDR3 nucleotides are TGTGCCAGCCCACCACCTATCGGGGAGCTGTTTTTT.

This clonotype was detected only a few times. The chain links TRBV5-1 to TRBJ1-1, with 9 bases matching TRBD1. Looked up from germline, CDR1 is SGHRS and CDR2 is YFSETQ. This CDR3 region has 16 residues. With V trimmed by 3 bases and J by 0 bases, 6 bases remained unmatched. CDR3: CASSSGQGRMNTEAFF. CDR3 nucleotides: TGCGCCAGCAGCTCCGGACAGGGGCGAATGAACACTGAAGCTTTCTTT. Full variable domain (outside the CDR3, taken from reference TRBV5-1 and TRBJ1-1): KAGVTQTPRYLIKTRGQQVTLSCSPISGHRSVSWYQQTPGQGLQFLFEYFSETQRNKGNFPGRFSGRQFSNSRSEMNVSTLELGDSALYLCASSSGQGRMNTEAFFGQGTRLTVV.

This clonotype was detected only a few times. The V gene is TRBV6-5, the J gene TRBJ2-2; unclear D gene. Germline CDR1 and CDR2: MNHEY and SVGAGI. This CDR3 spans 12 amino acids. The V end lost 6 bases, the J end lost 3 bases, and 5 bases lay between the germline ends. CDR3 sequence reads: CASSHYTGELFF. The CDR3 DNA reads TGTGCCAGCAGCCACTACACCGGGGAGCTGTTTTTT.

As concerns this clonotype: A clone one base away is much larger, so this may be a read error. The chain has TRBV15 and TRBJ1-5, with D possibly being TRBD1 (6 bases). This CDR3 has 14 residues. Germline CDR1 LNHNV, CDR2 YYDKDF (reference sequence). The ends were cut back, 3 bases at V and 9 bases at J, with 15 bases in the middle. CDR3 nucleotides: TGTGCCACCAGCAGTGAACAGGGAATACGGCCCCAGCATTTT. Its protein is CATSSEQGIRPQHF.

Only a few counts were recorded for this clonotype. V is TRBV20-1 and J is TRBJ1-5; perhaps TRBD1 as D (5 bases). The germline CDR1 and CDR2 sequences are DFQATT and SNEGSKA (reference sequence). The CDR3 loop spans 13 amino acids. The ends were cut back, 0 bases at V and 4 bases at J, with 7 bases in the middle. The CDR3: CSAREGPNQPQHF. The CDR3 coding sequence is TGCAGTGCTAGAGAGGGGCCTAATCAGCCCCAGCATTTT.

Turning to this clonotype: A much larger clone lies one base from this, so it may be a read error. The chain has TRBV7-2 and TRBJ2-5, with D perhaps matching TRBD2 (5 bases). V dropped 5 bases and J dropped 5 bases, with 18 bases sitting between them. CDR1 and CDR2 (germline): SGHTA, FQGNSA. This CDR3 is built from 15 residues. The CDR3 nucleotides are TGTGCCAGCAGCGCCGGAGGCGCTATGGGGGAGACCCAGTACTTC. It translates to CASSAGGAMGETQYF.

At least ten counts were recorded for this clonotype. The chain has TRBV5-5 and TRBJ1-2, with D tentatively TRBD1 (6 bases). Germline loops: CDR1 SGHKS, CDR2 YYEKEE (reference sequence). The CDR3 extends over 14 amino acids. V was pared by 4 bases and J by 6 bases, with 16 bases between. The CDR3 loop is CASSPPYSGDGYTF. The CDR3 DNA is TGTGCCAGCAGCCCGCCCTACTCAGGGGATGGCTACACCTTC.

This clonotype has a count of ten or more. The chain combines TRBV7-6 with TRBJ2-2; D might be TRBD2 (6 bases). V lost 4 bases, J lost 5 bases, and 14 bases lay in between. CDR3 length: 15 amino acids. Germline V gives CDR1 SGHVS, CDR2 FNYEAQ. This CDR3 reads CASSYMTGRTGELFF. DNA for the CDR3: TGTGCCAGCAGCTACATGACCGGGAGAACCGGGGAGCTGTTTTTT. The entire variable domain, with the rest obtained from reference TRBV7-6 and TRBJ2-2, is as follows: GAGVSQSPRYKVTKRGQDVALRCDPISGHVSLYWYRQALGQGPEFLTYFNYEAQQDKSGLPNDRFSAERPEGSISTLTIQRTEQRDSAMYRCASSYMTGRTGELFFGEGSRLTVL.

As to this clonotype: A much larger clone differs from this one at a single base, so this may be a read error. CDR3 coding DNA: TGCAGGGCTAGGTCAAATTACGAGCAGTACTTC. This gives the protein CRARSNYEQYF. The V call is TRBV20-1, the J call TRBJ2-7; D gene ambiguous. The CDR3 runs 11 residues. Germline lookup yields CDR1 DFQATT and CDR2 SNEGSKA (reference sequence).

This clonotype came up a few times. The chain carries TRBV5-1 and TRBJ2-5, with D perhaps TRBD1 or TRBD2 (5 bases each). V gave up 0 bases and J gave up 6 bases, with 12 bases separating them. CDR1 is SGHRS and CDR2 is YFSETQ in the germline V gene. CDR3 length equals 14 residues. The CDR3 sequence: CASSLELGEKTQYF. In DNA form, the CDR3 reads TGCGCCAGCAGCTTGGAGTTGGGGGAGAAGACCCAGTACTTC.

This chain joins TRBV5-5 and TRBJ1-2; TRBD1 is a possible D gene (6 bases). The CDR3 contains 14 residues. V was pared by 4 bases and J by 0 bases, with 10 bases between. The germline V gene has CDR1 SGHKS and CDR2 YYEKEE (reference sequence). The CDR3 region has the DNA TGTGCCAGCAGCGGAGGGGGGGCTAACTATGGCTACACCTTC. It is translated as CASSGGGANYGYTF. Based on the CDR3 plus reference TRBV5-5 and TRBJ1-2, the full variable domain is DAGVTQSPTHLIKTRGQQVTLRCSPISGHKSVSWYQQVLGQGPQFIFQYYEKEERGRGNFPDRFSARQFPNYSSELNVNALLLGDSALYLCASSGGGANYGYTFGSGTRLTVV.

This clonotype appeared a few times. This may be a read error, as it is one base from a much larger clone. The chain has TRBV10-3 and TRBJ1-5; D is unclear. Germline V CDR1 and CDR2: ENHRY, SYGVKD. The V end lost 2 bases, the J end lost 5 bases, and 4 bases lay between the germline ends. The CDR3 has 12 amino acids. In DNA form, the CDR3 reads TGTGCCATCAGTGAGCCCGATCAGCCCCAGCATTTT. This codes for CAISEPDQPQHF.